This T cell receptor beta chain was found in a study of blood T cell repertoires in COVID-19 (TCRdb year 2020). Looking at the study overall: Samples covering the acute and convalescent phases of COVID-19 were provided by collaborators in the United States, Italy and Spain. HLA class I and class II types, where available, came from metadata supplied by the sample provider rather than from assay-based typing. Nearly every sample came with metadata listing a de-identified subject ID, COVID-19 status, age in years and sex. Samples came from the ongoing ImmuneRACE study (first 160 participants) plus 1,254 subjects from 6 global collaborators. The repertoires were released in a freely available public database meant as a resource for research on the immune response to SARS-CoV-2. Deeply sampled blood TCRbeta repertoires from subjects exposed to, actively infected with, or recovered from COVID-19 were included in the dataset. The material from the prospective study consisted of cDNA or gDNA derived from T cells, B-cell-depleted T cells, or PBMCs.

TCRbeta CDR3 regions were amplified from genomic DNA by means of the immunoSEQ Assay, a bias-controlled multiplex PCR. In the original analysis: The number of nucleated cells in each sample was estimated by amplification of reference gene primers within the assay. To quantify the absolute abundance of each unique TCRbeta CDR3 rearrangement, sequence reads were collapsed and filtered. For each sample, productive Simpson clonality was calculated as the square root of Simpson's diversity index across productive rearrangements. Sourced from immuneACCESS, this table was stored by TCRdb with only in-frame sequences that have V and J called. A share of the clones is absent; for the studies checked, an unresolved V gene accounts for under half, and the remainder has no known explanation. That table supplies the V and J calls and clone size; D and trimming were determined from the DNA. This sample lists over 200,000 clones; 84% were detected once. Roughly 18% of the sample comes from the top ten.

Study-wide findings and limitations: The quantity of clinical and demographic metadata differed by source and by participant and was supplied without curation.

Worth noting for this clone: Its antigen remains undetermined. Within one base of it there is no much larger clone, and no base qualities were kept.

Each collaborating institution followed its own protocols to collect whole blood in K2EDTA tubes. For TCRbeta analysis, collaborators shipped samples in one of three forms: frozen whole blood, isolated PBMCs, or DNA extracted from either of those sample types. V and J lose 2 bases and 4 bases, and a span of 15 bases separates them. Its CDR3 holds 16 amino acids, cysteine through phenylalanine. Of the read, only the CDR3 DNA is kept; its 48 bases are in frame from base 1. Based on the germline V gene, the CDR1 and CDR2 sequences are MNHEY and SVGAGI. Sequenced input: peripheral blood. Here the chain combines TRBV6-5 and TRBJ1-5, with a weak D call of TRBD1 (5 bases match). The sequence was collected from a woman of 80 years or more with active or convalescent COVID-19. The CDR3 protein is CASSYLGLRGNQPQHF. The bases are TGTGCCAGCAGTTACCTGGGACTTCGAGGGAATCAGCCCCAGCATTTT.